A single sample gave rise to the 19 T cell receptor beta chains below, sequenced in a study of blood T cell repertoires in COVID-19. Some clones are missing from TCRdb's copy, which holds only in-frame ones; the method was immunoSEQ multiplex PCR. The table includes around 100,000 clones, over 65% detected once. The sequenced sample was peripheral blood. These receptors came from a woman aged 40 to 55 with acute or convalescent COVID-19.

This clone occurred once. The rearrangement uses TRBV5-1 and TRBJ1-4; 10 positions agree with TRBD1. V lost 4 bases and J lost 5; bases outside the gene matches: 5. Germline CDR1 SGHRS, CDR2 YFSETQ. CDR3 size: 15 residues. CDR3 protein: CASSTGTGVNEKLFF. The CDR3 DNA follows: TGCGCCAGCAGCACGGGGACAGGGGTGAATGAAAAACTGTTTTTT.

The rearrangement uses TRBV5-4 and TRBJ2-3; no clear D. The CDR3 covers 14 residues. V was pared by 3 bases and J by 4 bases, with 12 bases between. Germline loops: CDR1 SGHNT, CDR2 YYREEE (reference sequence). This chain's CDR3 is CASSSRPLPDTQYF. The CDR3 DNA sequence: TGTGCCAGCAGCTCCCGTCCGCTACCAGATACGCAGTATTTT.

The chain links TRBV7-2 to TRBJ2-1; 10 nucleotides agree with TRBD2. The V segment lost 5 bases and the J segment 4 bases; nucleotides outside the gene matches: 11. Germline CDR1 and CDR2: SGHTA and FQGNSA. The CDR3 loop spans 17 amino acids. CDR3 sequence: CASSAQPSSGGYNEQFF. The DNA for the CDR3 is TGTGCCAGCAGCGCACAACCCTCTAGCGGGGGTTACAATGAGCAGTTCTTC.

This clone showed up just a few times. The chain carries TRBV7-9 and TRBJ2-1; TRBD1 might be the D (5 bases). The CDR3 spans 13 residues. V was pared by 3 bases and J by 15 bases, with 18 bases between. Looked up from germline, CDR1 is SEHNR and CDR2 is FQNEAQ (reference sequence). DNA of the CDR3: TGTGCCAGCAGCTTCCAAATATCCACAGGCTGGTTCTTC. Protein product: CASSFQISTGWFF.

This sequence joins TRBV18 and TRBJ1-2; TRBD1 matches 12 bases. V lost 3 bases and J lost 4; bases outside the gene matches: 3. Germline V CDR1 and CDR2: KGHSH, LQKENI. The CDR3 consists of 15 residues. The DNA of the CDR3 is TGTGCCAGCTCACCCGGGACAGGGGGCGCCTATGGCTACACCTTC. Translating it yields CASSPGTGGAYGYTF.

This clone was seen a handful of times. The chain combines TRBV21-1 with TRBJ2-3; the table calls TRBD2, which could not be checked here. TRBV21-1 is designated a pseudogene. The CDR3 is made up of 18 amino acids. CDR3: CASSNEGSGGCNTDTQYF. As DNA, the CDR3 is TGTGCCAGCAGCAATGAAGGTAGCGGGGGGTGTAACACAGATACGCAGTATTTT.

CDR3 loop: CASSGDLDTQYF. DNA for the CDR3: TGCGCCAGCAGTGGAGATCTTGATACGCAGTATTTT. This chain links TRBV10-1 with TRBJ2-3, with D unresolved. CDR1 and CDR2 (germline): WNHNN, SYGVQD (reference sequence). The CDR3 is made up of 12 amino acids. Trimming shortened V by 4 bases and J by 6 bases, and 8 bases separated the two germline ends.

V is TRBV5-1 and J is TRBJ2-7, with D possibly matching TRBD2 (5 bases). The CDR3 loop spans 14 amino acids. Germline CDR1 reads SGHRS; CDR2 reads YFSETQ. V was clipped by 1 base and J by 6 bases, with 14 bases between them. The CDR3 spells CASSLLADQSEQYF. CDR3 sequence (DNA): TGCGCCAGCAGCTTGCTAGCAGATCAATCCGAGCAGTACTTC.

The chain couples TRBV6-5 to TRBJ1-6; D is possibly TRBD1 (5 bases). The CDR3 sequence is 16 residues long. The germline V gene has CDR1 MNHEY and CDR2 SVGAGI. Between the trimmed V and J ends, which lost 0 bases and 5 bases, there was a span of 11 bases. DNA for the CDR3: TGTGCCAGCAGTTACTCCGGGTTACAGGATAATTCACCCCTCCACTTT. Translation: CASSYSGLQDNSPLHF.

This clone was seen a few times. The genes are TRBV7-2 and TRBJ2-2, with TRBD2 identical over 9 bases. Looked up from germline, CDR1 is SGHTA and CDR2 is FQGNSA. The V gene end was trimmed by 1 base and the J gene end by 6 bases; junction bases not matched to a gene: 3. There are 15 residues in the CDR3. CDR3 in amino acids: CASSLGGGASGELFF. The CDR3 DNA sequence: TGTGCCAGCAGCTTAGGCGGGGGGGCATCCGGGGAGCTGTTTTTT.

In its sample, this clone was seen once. CDR3 coding DNA: TGTGCCAGCAGCGTTTCTACTCTCGTCGGGCAGCCCCAGCATTTT. Its protein product is CASSVSTLVGQPQHF. This chain joins TRBV9 and TRBJ1-5, with unresolved D. Trimming left V 2 bases short and J 7 bases short, with 16 bases between. CDR1 is SGDLS and CDR2 is YYNGEE in the germline V gene. CDR3 length: 15 amino acids.

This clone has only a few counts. The CDR3 DNA is TGTGCCAGCAGCGTAGAGGGAATGGGAGATGGCTACACCTTC. Its protein is CASSVEGMGDGYTF. The J gene is TRBJ1-2, the V gene TRBV9; the D is unclear. V gave up 0 bases and J gave up 6 bases, with 12 bases separating them. This CDR3 region has 14 residues. Germline loops: CDR1 SGDLS, CDR2 YYNGEE.

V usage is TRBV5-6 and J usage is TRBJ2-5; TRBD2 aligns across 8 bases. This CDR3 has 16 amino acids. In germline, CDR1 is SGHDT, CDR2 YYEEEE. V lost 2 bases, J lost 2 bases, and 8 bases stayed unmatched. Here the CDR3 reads CASSFESGGIQETQYF. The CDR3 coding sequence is TGTGCCAGCAGCTTCGAAAGCGGGGGTATACAAGAGACCCAGTACTTC.

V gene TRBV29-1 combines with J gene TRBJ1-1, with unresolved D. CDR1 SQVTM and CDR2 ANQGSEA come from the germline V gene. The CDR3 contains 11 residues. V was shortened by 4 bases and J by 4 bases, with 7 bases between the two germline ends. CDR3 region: CSVGEVTEAFF. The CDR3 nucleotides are TGCAGCGTTGGCGAGGTCACTGAAGCTTTCTTT.

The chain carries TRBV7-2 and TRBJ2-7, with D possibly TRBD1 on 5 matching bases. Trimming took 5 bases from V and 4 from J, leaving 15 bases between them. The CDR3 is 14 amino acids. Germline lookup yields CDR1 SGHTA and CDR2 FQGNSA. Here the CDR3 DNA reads TGTGCCAGCAGCCCGAGGACATTTCCTTACGAGCAGTACTTC. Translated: CASSPRTFPYEQYF.

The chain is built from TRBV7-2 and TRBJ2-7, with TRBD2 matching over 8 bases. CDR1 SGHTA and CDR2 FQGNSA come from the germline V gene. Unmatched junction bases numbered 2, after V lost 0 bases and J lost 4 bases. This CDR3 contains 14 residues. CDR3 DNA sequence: TGTGCCAGCAGCTTAGCCGCTAGCGGGTACGAGCAGTACTTC. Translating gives CASSLAASGYEQYF.

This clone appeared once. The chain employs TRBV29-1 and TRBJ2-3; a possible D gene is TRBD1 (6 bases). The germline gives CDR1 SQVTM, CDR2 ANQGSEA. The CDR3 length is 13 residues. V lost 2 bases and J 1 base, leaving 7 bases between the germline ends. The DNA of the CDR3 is TGCAGCGTTGAACGACAGGGCACAGATACGCAGTATTTT. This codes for CSVERQGTDTQYF.

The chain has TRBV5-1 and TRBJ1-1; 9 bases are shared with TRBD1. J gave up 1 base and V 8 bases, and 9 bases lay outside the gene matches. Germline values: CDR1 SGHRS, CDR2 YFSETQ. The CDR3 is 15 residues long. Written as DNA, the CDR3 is TGCGCCAGTAGGACACTGGGACAGGGGAACACTGAAGCTTTCTTT. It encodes CASRTLGQGNTEAFF.

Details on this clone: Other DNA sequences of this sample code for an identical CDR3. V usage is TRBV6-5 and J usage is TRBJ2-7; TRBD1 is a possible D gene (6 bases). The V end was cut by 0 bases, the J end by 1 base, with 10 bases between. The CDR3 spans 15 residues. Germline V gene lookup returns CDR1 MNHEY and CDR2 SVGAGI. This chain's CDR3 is CASSYSSRGSYEQYF. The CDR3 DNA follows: TGTGCCAGCAGTTACTCGAGTAGGGGGTCCTACGAGCAGTACTTC.